These T cell receptor beta chains were read from a single sample in a study of CD8 T cells in ankylosing spondylitis. Via MiXCR, TCRdb re-called the 5' RACE reads, giving one row per CDR3 protein. The sample has roughly 86,000 distinct CDR3 sequences, around 9.4% seen once. Material: blood, either unsorted or a sorted T cell fraction (not recorded which). Every receptor here comes from a male donor with ankylosing spondylitis or in good health (not recorded which). The CDR3 runs from the conserved cysteine through the conserved F or W. A D gene is named only where the DNA matches it firmly. Expanded clones get a size class; other rows say once, few or many, or leave the size out.

D gene,V gene,J gene,clone size,CDR3 DNA,CDR3 protein
-,TRBV7-2,TRBJ1-5,many,TGTGCCAGCAGCTCCTCCGTGGGGGGGAATCAGCCCCAGCATTTT,CASSSSVGGNQPQHF
TRBD1,TRBV28,TRBJ2-3,many,TGTGCCAGCAGGGCCGGGACAGGGGCAGATACGCAGTATTTT,CASRAGTGADTQYF
TRBD1,TRBV5-8,TRBJ2-2,-,TGTGCCAGCAGCTCCCAGGGACAGACGAACACCGGGGAGCTGTTTTTT,CASSSQGQTNTGELFF
TRBD1,TRBV6-1,TRBJ2-7,many,TGTGCCAGCAGTGAACGGGACAGGGGTGGGTCCTACGAGCAGTACTTC,CASSERDRGGSYEQYF
-,TRBV18,TRBJ1-1,many,TGTGCCAGCTCACCTATTGGACAGAACACTGAAGCTTTCTTT,CASSPIGQNTEAFF
-,TRBV19,TRBJ1-2,many,TGTGCCAGTAGTATAAGTAACAGTGGTGGCTACACCTTC,CASSISNSGGYTF
TRBD2,TRBV7-2,TRBJ2-1,once,TGTGCCAGCAGCTTAGTAGGGTCGGGGACTAGCGGGGGAAGTTTAGATGAGCAGTTCTTC,CASSLVGSGTSGGSLDEQFF
-,TRBV7-8,TRBJ2-2,few,TGTGCCAGCAGCTTAGGCGGCGTTGTCGCTACCGGGGAGCTGTTTTTT,CASSLGGVVATGELFF
TRBD1,TRBV7-8,TRBJ2-1,few,TGTGCCAGCCGGAACTTGGGGACAGATTACAATGAGCAGTTCTTC,CASRNLGTDYNEQFF
-,TRBV28,TRBJ1-5,many,TGTGCCAGCAGTTTAGGGCAGAGCAATCAGCCCCAGCATTTT,CASSLGQSNQPQHF
-,TRBV28,TRBJ1-6,few,TGTGCCAGCAGTGTAATGGGGGACAATTCACCCCTCCACTTT,CASSVMGDNSPLHF
-,TRBV6-4,TRBJ1-2,many,TGTGCCAGCAGGATGGGGGCTAGTTATGGCTACACCTTC,CASRMGASYGYTF
-,TRBV6-5,TRBJ1-2,many,TGTGCCAGCAGTTACTCATGGGCAGACTATGGCTACACCTTC,CASSYSWADYGYTF
TRBD1,TRBV28,TRBJ2-5,many,TGTGCCAGCAGTCCGACAGGGCGGGAGACCCAGTACTTC,CASSPTGRETQYF
-,TRBV20-1,TRBJ2-2,many,TGCAGTGCTAGCCCCGGGGAGCTGTTTTTT,CSASPGELFF
TRBD2,TRBV6-5,TRBJ2-3,many,TGTGCCAGCAGTTACGGAGCGGGGGCCGGCACAGATACGCAGTATTTT,CASSYGAGAGTDTQYF
TRBD2,TRBV18,TRBJ2-2,-,TGTGCCAGCTCACCACCAAGCGGGGGTGACACCGGGGAGCTGTTTTTT,CASSPPSGGDTGELFF
-,TRBV28,TRBJ1-1,-,TGTGCCAGCAGTTTTCGGAACAGGGTGAACACTGAAGCTTTCTTT,CASSFRNRVNTEAFF
-,TRBV15,TRBJ1-5,many,TGTGCCACCAGCAGAGATCCAGGGACAAATCAGCCCCAGCATTTT,CATSRDPGTNQPQHF
-,TRBV23-1,TRBJ2-7,-,TGCGCCAGCAGTCAATCGAAGAGGGCAGCACCCTACGAGCAGTACTTC,CASSQSKRAAPYEQYF
TRBD1,TRBV28,TRBJ2-5,many,TGTGCCAGCACCGAAGCCACAGGGGGCGGTGGGGAGACCCAGTACTTC,CASTEATGGGGETQYF
-,TRBV29-1,TRBJ2-3,-,TGCAGCGTTGTCGGTGGGGATTTGGATTCAGATACGCAGTATTTT,CSVVGGDLDSDTQYF
-,TRBV9,TRBJ2-1,many,TGTGCCAGCAGTGAGGGTCCGGGGCCCTACAATGAGCAGTTCTTC,CASSEGPGPYNEQFF
-,TRBV12-3/TRBV12-4,TRBJ2-7,many,TGTGCCAGCAGTTTTCTGAGTTCGGGGGCCTACGAGCAGTACTTC,CASSFLSSGAYEQYF
-,TRBV5-1,TRBJ1-1,many,TGCGCCAGCGGCGCGGGGGGACGGAGCCCTGAGGCTTTCTTT,CASGAGGRSPEAFF
TRBD1,TRBV3-1,TRBJ2-1,few,TGTGCCAGCAGGGCAGGGGGCGAGCTGGACAATGAGCAGTTCTTC,CASRAGGELDNEQFF
-,TRBV10-3,TRBJ2-3,many,TGTGCCATCAGTGAGTCCGGGGGGCGTACAGATACGCAGTATTTT,CAISESGGRTDTQYF
-,TRBV27,TRBJ2-3,-,TGTGCCAGCATTGAGGGTTCTCAGGGTACGCAGTATTTT,CASIEGSQGTQYF
-,TRBV9,TRBJ1-1,many,TGTGCCAGCAGCGTAGGGCAGGGAATTACTGAAGCTTTCTTT,CASSVGQGITEAFF
-,TRBV20-1,TRBJ2-3,many,TGCAGTGCTAGAGGGAGAGTGGGCACAGATACGCAGTATTTT,CSARGRVGTDTQYF
TRBD2,TRBV7-8,TRBJ2-1,-,TGTGCCAGCAGCGGTGGGACTAGCGGGGGCCACAATGAGCAGTTCTTC,CASSGGTSGGHNEQFF
TRBD2,TRBV20-1,TRBJ2-3,many,TGCAGTGCTAGACTGTTAGCGGGGGGGCCGTCTATTATGATAGATACGCAGTATTTT,CSARLLAGGPSIMIDTQYF
-,TRBV11-2,TRBJ2-3,-,TGTGCCAGCAGCTTGGCGCGGTCTCCAGATACGCAGTATTTT,CASSLARSPDTQYF
TRBD1,TRBV5-1,TRBJ1-3,many,TGCGCCAGCAGCTTGGAACAGGGGGCACCCACAGCCTCTGGAAACACCATATATTTT,CASSLEQGAPTASGNTIYF
-,TRBV20-1,TRBJ2-7,many,TGCAGTGCCGGGACGCCACTGGGCGAGCAGTACTTC,CSAGTPLGEQYF
-,TRBV28,TRBJ2-7,few,TGTGCCAGCAGTTTGGGTACGGCAGGGTCCTACGAGCAGTACTTC,CASSLGTAGSYEQYF
-,TRBV29-1,TRBJ2-7,many,TGCAGCACCCAAGACATGGCAGGCAACGAGCAGTACTTC,CSTQDMAGNEQYF
TRBD1,TRBV24-1,TRBJ2-3,many,TGTGCCACCAGTCACCCCGGGACAGGGGCAGCAGATACGCAGTATTTT,CATSHPGTGAADTQYF
-,TRBV7-2,TRBJ2-3,many,TGTGCCAGCAGCCCGCGGGCGTTGGGCGGGGACAACACAGATACGCAGTATTTT,CASSPRALGGDNTDTQYF
-,TRBV19,TRBJ2-3,few,TGTGCCAGTAGTCCCGTCTCTAATACGCAGTATTTT,CASSPVSNTQYF
-,TRBV21-1,TRBJ1-1,many,TGTGCCAGCAGCAACCGGGACAGGGCATATTTAGACACTGAAGCTTTCTTT,CASSNRDRAYLDTEAFF
-,TRBV5-1,TRBJ1-1,many,TGCGCCAGCAGCCCCCCTTTTGCCCCAGCAGGGAACACTGAAGCTTTCTTT,CASSPPFAPAGNTEAFF
-,TRBV7-2,TRBJ2-5,-,TGTGCCAGCAGCGACCAGGGACCAGCGGAGACCCAGTACTTC,CASSDQGPAETQYF
TRBD1,TRBV7-9,TRBJ2-3,-,TGTGCCAGCAGCGCGTTACAGGGGCACACAGATACGCAGTATTTT,CASSALQGHTDTQYF
-,TRBV30,TRBJ2-7,many,TGTGCCTGCAACCGGGGTTTTACCTACGAGCAGTACTTC,CACNRGFTYEQYF
-,TRBV10-3,TRBJ1-5,many,TGTGCCATCAGTGCTAGACAGGAGGGGAATCAGCCCCAGCATTTT,CAISARQEGNQPQHF
-,TRBV4-2,TRBJ1-5,many,TGTGCCAGCAGCCAAGATCTAAGTCGGAATCAGCCCCAGCATTTT,CASSQDLSRNQPQHF
-,TRBV7-9,TRBJ2-7,-,TGTGCCAGCAGCTTTCGAGTAAGCTCCTACGAGCAGTACTTC,CASSFRVSSYEQYF
-,TRBV4-1,TRBJ2-2,many,TGCGCCAGCAGCCCCCTCCGTCTCAGGATCAACACCGGGGAGCTGTTTTTT,CASSPLRLRINTGELFF
-,TRBV7-6,TRBJ2-7,many,TGTGCCAGCAGGGGACAACTTAACCACGAGCAGTACTTC,CASRGQLNHEQYF